The 10 T cell receptor beta chains below all came from one sample that was sequenced in a study of relationships among human T cell subsets. CD4+ cells were positively selected first, then anti-CD25 beads isolated CD4+CD25+ regulatory T cells. Semiquantitative ARM-PCR amplified T cell receptor alpha and beta CDR3 regions from mRNA. Tagged nested gene-specific primers were used first, then communal superprimers amplified exponentially. One entry per CDR3 protein results from TCRdb running MiXCR on the multiplex PCR reads. Of 13,000 to 15,000 distinct CDR3 sequences listed, about 60% were seen once; the top ten hold roughly 2%. The sequencing input was Tregs sorted from blood. The receptor source for this set is a man aged 35 to 55 in good health.

This clonotype is medium-sized within its sample. The chain links TRBV19 to TRBJ1-1; D is unresolved. Between the trimmed V and J ends, which lost 6 bases and 1 base, there was a span of 15 bases. Per germline, CDR1 LNHDA and CDR2 SQIVND (reference sequence). The CDR3 runs to 15 residues. The CDR3 spells CASRTDVGGNTEAFF. CDR3 in DNA: TGTGCCAGTAGGACGGATGTCGGTGGGAACACTGAAGCTTTCTTT.

This chain links TRBV10-1 with TRBJ2-5; 7 bases line up with TRBD1. V lost 3 bases and J lost 8; bases outside the gene matches: 9. Germline V CDR1 and CDR2: WNHNN, SYGVQD (reference sequence). The CDR3 is made up of 14 amino acids. Here the CDR3 reads CASSETVDRPTQYF. Here the CDR3 DNA reads TGCGCCAGCAGTGAAACAGTGGACAGGCCTACCCAGTACTTC.

This chain links TRBV12-5 with TRBJ2-1, with 10 positions matching TRBD2. Germline lookup yields CDR1 LGHNT and CDR2 FRNRAP. Germline trimming cut 7 bases from V and 16 bases from J; bases unmatched to any gene: 7. This CDR3 is built from 11 residues. In nucleotides, the CDR3 is TGTGCTAGTGAGAACAGCGGGAGGGAATTCTTC. It specifies CASENSGREFF.

The chain couples TRBV28 to TRBJ2-7; TRBD2 might be the D (6 bases). Trimming stripped 3 bases from V and 6 bases from J, with 21 bases between. Germline-derived CDR1 and CDR2 are MDHEN and SYDVKM. The CDR3 sequence is 16 residues long. The CDR3 protein is CASSFEWDLLGGEQYF. In DNA form, the CDR3 reads TGTGCCAGCAGTTTCGAGTGGGACCTTCTGGGAGGCGAGCAGTACTTC.

In regard to this clonotype: Given a much more abundant clone one base away, this may be a read error. The chain recombines TRBV11-3 with TRBJ2-7; weak D call: TRBD1 (5 bases). The CDR3 runs 14 residues. Germline values: CDR1 SGHNT, CDR2 YENEEA. The CDR3: CTSSSVRAPYEQYF. The DNA for the CDR3 is TGTACCAGCAGCTCCGTCAGGGCCCCCTACGAGCAGTACTTC.

This clonotype was seen a few times. The J gene is TRBJ1-5, the V gene TRBV12-3 or TRBV12-4; possibly TRBD1 for D (5 bases). The ends were cut back, 5 bases at V and 6 bases at J, with 11 bases in the middle. The CDR3 length is 13 residues. CDR3 in amino acids: CASSAGTAQPQHF. The CDR3 coding sequence is TGTGCCAGCAGTGCCGGGACGGCTCAGCCCCAGCATTTT.

V and J are TRBV20-1 and TRBJ2-1; TRBD1 is a possible D gene (7 bases). Germline-derived CDR1 and CDR2 are DFQATT and SNEGSKA (reference sequence). The V end was cut by 6 bases, the J end by 6 bases, with 12 bases between. The CDR3 extends over 12 amino acids. The chain's CDR3 is CSARGTANEQFF. CDR3 sequence (DNA): TGCAGTGCCCGCGGGACAGCCAATGAGCAGTTCTTC.

The gene calls are TRBV20-1 and TRBJ1-1, with D unresolved. CDR1 and CDR2 (germline): DFQATT, SNEGSKA (reference sequence). The V gene lost 5 bases and the J gene lost 4 bases, with 23 bases spanning the gap. The CDR3 totals 16 residues. DNA of the CDR3: TGCAGTGCTCCACTGAGAGGTGGGGTAGGAGGCACTGAAGCTTTCTTT. The encoded protein is CSAPLRGGVGGTEAFF.

This chain connects TRBV1 to TRBJ1-5. TRBV1 is listed as a pseudogene. The CDR3 length is 9 residues. CDR3 in DNA: TGCACCAGCAGCCAGCCCCAGCATTTT. This gives the protein CTSSQPQHF.

In the case of this clonotype: One end of the junction fails to match germline, which may point to a read error. The chain employs TRBV5-1 and TRBJ2-5; 10 bases agree with TRBD2. The CDR3 extends over 16 amino acids. The germline CDR1 and CDR2 sequences are SGHRS and YFSETQ. The CDR3 DNA reads TGCGCCAGCAACTTGCGGCCTAGCGGGGGCGGGGAGACCCAGTACTTC. Translating it yields CASNLRPSGGGETQYF.